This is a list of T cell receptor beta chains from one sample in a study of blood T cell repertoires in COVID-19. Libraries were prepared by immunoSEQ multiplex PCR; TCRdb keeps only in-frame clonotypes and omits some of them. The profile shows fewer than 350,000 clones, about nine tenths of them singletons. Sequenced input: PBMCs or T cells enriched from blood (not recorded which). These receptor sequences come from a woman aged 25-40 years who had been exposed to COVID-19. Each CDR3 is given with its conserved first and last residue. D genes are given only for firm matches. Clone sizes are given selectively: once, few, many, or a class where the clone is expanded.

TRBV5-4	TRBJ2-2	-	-	TGTGCCAGCAGCTTATCAGGGGCGCACCCCGGGGAGCTGTTTTTT	CASSLSGAHPGELFF
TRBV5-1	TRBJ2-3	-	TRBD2	TGCGCCAGCAGCGGGAGACTAGCGGGAGGCGTCCCAGATACGCAGTATTTT	CASSGRLAGGVPDTQYF
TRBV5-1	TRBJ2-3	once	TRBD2	TGCGCCAGCAGCGATCCCCGGGGGGACGATACGCAGTATTTT	CASSDPRGDDTQYF
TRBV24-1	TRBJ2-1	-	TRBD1	TGTGCCACCAGTGATCGGGGACAGGGCTACAATGAGCAGTTCTTC	CATSDRGQGYNEQFF
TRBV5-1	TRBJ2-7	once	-	TGCGCCAGCAGCTTGGAAAGGTTCAGTCGGACAGTCGAATACGAGCAGTACTTC	CASSLERFSRTVEYEQYF
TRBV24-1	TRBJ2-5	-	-	TGTGCCACCAGTGATTTGTCGGACCTGGGGCCCCAGTACTTC	CATSDLSDLGPQYF
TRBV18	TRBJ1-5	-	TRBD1	TGTGCCAGCTCACCGGGACAGGGCGGTCAGCCCCAGCATTTT	CASSPGQGGQPQHF
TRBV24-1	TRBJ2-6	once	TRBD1	TGTGCCACCTCAAGGACAGGATCAGCTTCTGGGGCCAACGTCCTGACTTTC	CATSRTGSASGANVLTF
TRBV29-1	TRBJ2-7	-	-	TGCAGCGCGCGAACAGTTTCCTACGAGCAGTACTTC	CSARTVSYEQYF
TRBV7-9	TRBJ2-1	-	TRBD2	TGTGCCAGCAGCCTGGGACTAGCGACCTACAATGAGCAGTTCTTC	CASSLGLATYNEQFF
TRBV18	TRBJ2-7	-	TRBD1	TGTGCCAGCTCCCTGGGAGCCCCTGGGACAGTCTCCTACGAGCAGTACTTC	CASSLGAPGTVSYEQYF
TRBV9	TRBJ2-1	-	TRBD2	TGTGCCAGCAGCCTTAGTGGCGGGAGGACCTACAATGAGCAGTTCTTC	CASSLSGGRTYNEQFF
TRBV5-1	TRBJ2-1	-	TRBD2	TGCGCCAGCGGGACTAGCGGGACTACAGGTGAGCAGTTCTTC	CASGTSGTTGEQFF
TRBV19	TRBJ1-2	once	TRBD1	TGTGCCAGTAGGGACAGGGTTGGCTACACCTTC	CASRDRVGYTF
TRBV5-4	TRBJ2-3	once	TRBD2	TGTGCCAGCAGCGCAAAAAAGGGACTAGCGGGAGAAGGCACAGATACGCAGTATTTT	CASSAKKGLAGEGTDTQYF
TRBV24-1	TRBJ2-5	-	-	TGTGCCACCAGTAACCCGGAGGAACTGGGAGAGACCCAGTACTTC	CATSNPEELGETQYF
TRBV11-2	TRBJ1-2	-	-	TGTGCCAGCAGCTTAGATCGGGGTGGCTACACCTTC	CASSLDRGGYTF
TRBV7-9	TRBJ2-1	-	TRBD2	TGTGCCAGCAGCGGATCTCTCGCGGGAGTTCCGCATGAGCAGTTCTTC	CASSGSLAGVPHEQFF
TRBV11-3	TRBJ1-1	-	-	TGTGCCAGCAGCTTAGGTACAGGGTGGGTTGCTTTCTTT	CASSLGTGWVAFF
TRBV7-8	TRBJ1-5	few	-	TGTGCCAGCAGCTTTGGGCAGATAAATCAGCCCCAGCATTTT	CASSFGQINQPQHF
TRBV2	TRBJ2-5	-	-	TGTGCCAGCAGTTGGGGCCCCAACCAAGAGACCCAGTACTTC	CASSWGPNQETQYF
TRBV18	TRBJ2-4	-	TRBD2	TGTGCCAGCTCACCCCAAGCGGGAGGCCCCTCGGGGGCCAAAAACATTCAGTACTTC	CASSPQAGGPSGAKNIQYF
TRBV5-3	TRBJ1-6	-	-	TGTGCCAGAAGCTTGAGCAGGGCGGATTCACCCCTCCACTTT	CARSLSRADSPLHF
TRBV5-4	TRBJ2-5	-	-	TGTGCCAGCAGCTTGGGTGGGCGGAGTGGAGGGGAGACCCAGTACTTC	CASSLGGRSGGETQYF
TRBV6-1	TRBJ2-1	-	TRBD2	TGTGCCAGCAGTGCTTTGACTAGCGGGGGGCCGAATGAGCAGTTCTTC	CASSALTSGGPNEQFF
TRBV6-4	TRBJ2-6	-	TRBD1	TGTGCCAGCAGTCTTCATTCCGGGACAGGGGAGACTGGGGCCAACGTCCTGACTTTC	CASSLHSGTGETGANVLTF
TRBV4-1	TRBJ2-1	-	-	TGCGCCAGCAGCCTCCAAATAACTAGTACTCCGGACAATGAGCAGTTCTTC	CASSLQITSTPDNEQFF
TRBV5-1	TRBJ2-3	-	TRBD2	TGCGCCAGCAGCCGTAGCGGGGTCACAGATACGCAGTATTTT	CASSRSGVTDTQYF
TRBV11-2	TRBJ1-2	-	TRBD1	TGTGCCAGCAGCTTAGTAACAGGGGGTGGCTACACCTTC	CASSLVTGGGYTF
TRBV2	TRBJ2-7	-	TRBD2	TGTGCCAGCAGTGGAAGCCTCAGCGGGAGTCCCTACGAGCAGTACTTC	CASSGSLSGSPYEQYF
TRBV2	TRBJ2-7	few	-	TGTGCCAGCAGTGAAAGGGTGAGGGAGCTTTTCGAGCAGTACTTC	CASSERVRELFEQYF
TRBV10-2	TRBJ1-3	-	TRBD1	TGCGCCAGCAGTGAGTCGATAGGGGGCAGTGGAAACACCATATATTTT	CASSESIGGSGNTIYF
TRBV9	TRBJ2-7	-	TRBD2	TGTGCCAGCAGCGGGGCTAGCGGGTACGAGCAGTACTTC	CASSGASGYEQYF
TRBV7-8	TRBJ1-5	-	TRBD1	TGTGCCAGCAGCTTGACAGGGGTATACGGCAATCAGCCCCAGCATTTT	CASSLTGVYGNQPQHF
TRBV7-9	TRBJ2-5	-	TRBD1	TGTGCCAGCAGCCCCTGGGGGACAGACCAAGAGACCCAGTACTTC	CASSPWGTDQETQYF
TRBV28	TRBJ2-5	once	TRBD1	TGTGCCAGCAGTTTAGGCTGGGGACAGGCGAATCCCCTTAAAGAGACCCAGTACTTC	CASSLGWGQANPLKETQYF
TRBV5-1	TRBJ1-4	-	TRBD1	TGCGCCAGCAGCTTAGGACCGGGACAGGAAAATGAAAAACTGTTTTTT	CASSLGPGQENEKLFF
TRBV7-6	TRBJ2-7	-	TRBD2	TGTGCCAGCAGCCAAACCCGCGGGAGTGTCGCCTACGAGCAGTACTTC	CASSQTRGSVAYEQYF
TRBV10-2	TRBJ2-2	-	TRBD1	TGCGCCAGCGGGACAGGTCTGTACACCGGGGAGCTGTTTTTT	CASGTGLYTGELFF
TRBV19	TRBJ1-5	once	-	TGTGCCAGCAGATACGTCTTTAATCAGCCCCAGCATTTT	CASRYVFNQPQHF
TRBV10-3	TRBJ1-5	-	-	TGTGCCATCAGTGGACGGGAAAATCAGCCCCAGCATTTT	CAISGRENQPQHF
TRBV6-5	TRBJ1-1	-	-	TGTGCCAGCAGTTATCCCCGGGGCACTGAAGCTTTCTTT	CASSYPRGTEAFF
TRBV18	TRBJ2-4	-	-	TGTGCCAGCTCACCATCGGACACATCTTTCAAAAACATTCAGTACTTC	CASSPSDTSFKNIQYF
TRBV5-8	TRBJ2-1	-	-	TGTGCCAGCAGCTTGGAACAGAAAATCTTCTCCTACAATGAGCAGTTCTTC	CASSLEQKIFSYNEQFF
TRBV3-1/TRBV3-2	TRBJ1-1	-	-	TGTGCCAGCAGCCAAGAAGAGAGACAGAACACTGAAGCTTTCTTT	CASSQEERQNTEAFF
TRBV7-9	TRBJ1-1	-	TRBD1	TGTGCCAGCAGCTGGGGACAGTACATGAACACTGAAGCTTTCTTT	CASSWGQYMNTEAFF
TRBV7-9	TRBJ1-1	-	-	TGTGCCAGCGTTATGAACACTGAAGCTTTCTTT	CASVMNTEAFF
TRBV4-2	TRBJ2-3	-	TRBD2	TGTGCCAGCAGCCAAGGTATAGCGGGAGCTATTACAGATACGCAGTATTTT	CASSQGIAGAITDTQYF
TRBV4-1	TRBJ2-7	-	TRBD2	TGCGCCAGCAGCCAAGAGCGTGTTAGCGGGAGCGAGCAGTACTTC	CASSQERVSGSEQYF
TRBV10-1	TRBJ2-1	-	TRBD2	TGCGCCAGCAGTGCAGCGGGAACGGCCAATGAGCAGTTCTTC	CASSAAGTANEQFF
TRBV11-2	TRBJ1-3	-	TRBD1	TGTGCCAGCAGCCGACAGGGGTCCTCTGGAAACACCATATATTTT	CASSRQGSSGNTIYF
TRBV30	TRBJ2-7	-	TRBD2	TGTGCCTGGAGTAGATGGTCCGGGACTAGTCATACCTACGAGCAGTACTTC	CAWSRWSGTSHTYEQYF
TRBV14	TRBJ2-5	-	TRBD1	TGTGCCAGCAGCCAAGGGTCAGGGGGCGAAGAGACCCAGTACTTC	CASSQGSGGEETQYF
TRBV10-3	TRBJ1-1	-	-	TGTGCCATCAGTCCCACAGGGTTCACTGAAGCTTTCTTT	CAISPTGFTEAFF
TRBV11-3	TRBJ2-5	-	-	TGTGCCAGCAGCTTAATTGGACAACAAGAGACCCAGTACTTC	CASSLIGQQETQYF
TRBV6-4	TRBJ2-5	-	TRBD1	TGTGCCAGCAGGAGGGGGCGGTATGGGGAGACCCAGTACTTC	CASRRGRYGETQYF
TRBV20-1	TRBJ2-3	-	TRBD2	TGCAGTGCTAGTCATTCCGGGACTAGCGGGACAGATACGCAGTATTTT	CSASHSGTSGTDTQYF
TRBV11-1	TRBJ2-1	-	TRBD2	TGTGCCACCGGACTAGCGGGAGGGCCTGGTGAGCAGTTCTTC	CATGLAGGPGEQFF
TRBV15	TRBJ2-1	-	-	TGTGCCACCAGCACATTGGTAGGGGGCTACAATGAGCAGTTCTTC	CATSTLVGGYNEQFF
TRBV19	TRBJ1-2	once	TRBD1	TGTGCCAGTAGGAAAGAGGGGGCCAACGGCTACACCTTC	CASRKEGANGYTF